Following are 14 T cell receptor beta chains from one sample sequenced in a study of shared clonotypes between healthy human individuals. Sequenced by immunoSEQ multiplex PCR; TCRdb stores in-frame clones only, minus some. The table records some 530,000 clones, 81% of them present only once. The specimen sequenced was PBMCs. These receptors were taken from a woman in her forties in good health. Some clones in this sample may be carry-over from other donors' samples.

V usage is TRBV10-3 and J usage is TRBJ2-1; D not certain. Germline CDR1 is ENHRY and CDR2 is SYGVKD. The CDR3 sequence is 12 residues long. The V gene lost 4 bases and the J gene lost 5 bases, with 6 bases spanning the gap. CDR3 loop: CAISGVDNEQFF. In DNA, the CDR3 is TGTGCCATCAGTGGCGTCGACAATGAGCAGTTCTTC.

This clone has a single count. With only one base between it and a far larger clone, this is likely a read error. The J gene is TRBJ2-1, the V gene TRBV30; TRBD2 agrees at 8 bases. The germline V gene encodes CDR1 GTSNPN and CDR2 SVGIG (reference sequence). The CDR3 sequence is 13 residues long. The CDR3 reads CDWSWTSTVEQFF. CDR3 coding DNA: TGTGACTGGAGTTGGACTAGCACAGTTGAGCAGTTCTTC.

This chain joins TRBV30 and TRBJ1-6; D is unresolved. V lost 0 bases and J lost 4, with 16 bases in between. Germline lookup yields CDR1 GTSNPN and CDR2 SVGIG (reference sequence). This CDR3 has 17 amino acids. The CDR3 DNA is TGTGCCTGGAGTGTACAACGTGGACGGTCTTATAATTCACCCCTCCACTTT. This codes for CAWSVQRGRSYNSPLHF. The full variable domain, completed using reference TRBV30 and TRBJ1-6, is SQTIHQWPATLVQPVGSPLSLECTVEGTSNPNLYWYRQAAGRGLQLLFYSVGIGQISSEVPQNLSASRPQDRQFILSSKKLLLSDSGFYLCAWSVQRGRSYNSPLHFGNGTRLTVT.

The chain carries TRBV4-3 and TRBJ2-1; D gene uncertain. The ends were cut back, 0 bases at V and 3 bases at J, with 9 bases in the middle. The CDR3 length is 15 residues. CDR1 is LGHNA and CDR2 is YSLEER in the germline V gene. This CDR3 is CASSQELNSYNEQFF. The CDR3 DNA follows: TGCGCCAGCAGCCAAGAATTGAACAGCTACAATGAGCAGTTCTTC.

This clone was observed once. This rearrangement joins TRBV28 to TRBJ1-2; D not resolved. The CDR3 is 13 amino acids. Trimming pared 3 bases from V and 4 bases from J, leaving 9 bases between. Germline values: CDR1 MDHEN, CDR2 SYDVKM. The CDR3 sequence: CASSFLAGYGYTF. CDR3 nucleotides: TGTGCCAGCAGTTTTTTGGCGGGCTATGGCTACACCTTC.

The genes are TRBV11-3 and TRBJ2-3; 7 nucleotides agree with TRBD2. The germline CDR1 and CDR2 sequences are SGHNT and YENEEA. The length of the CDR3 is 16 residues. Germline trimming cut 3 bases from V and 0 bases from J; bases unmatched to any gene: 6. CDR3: CASSFGRESSTDTQYF. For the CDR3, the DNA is TGTGCCAGCAGCTTTGGGCGGGAGTCGAGCACAGATACGCAGTATTTT.

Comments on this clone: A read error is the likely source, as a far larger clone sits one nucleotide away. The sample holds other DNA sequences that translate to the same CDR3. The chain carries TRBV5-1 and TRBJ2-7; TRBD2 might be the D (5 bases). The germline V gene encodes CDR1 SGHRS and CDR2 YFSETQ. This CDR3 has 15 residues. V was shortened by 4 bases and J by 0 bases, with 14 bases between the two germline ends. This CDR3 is CASSPYSGSSYEQYF. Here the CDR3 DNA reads TGCGCCAGCAGCCCCTACAGCGGTAGCTCCTACGAGCAGTACTTC.

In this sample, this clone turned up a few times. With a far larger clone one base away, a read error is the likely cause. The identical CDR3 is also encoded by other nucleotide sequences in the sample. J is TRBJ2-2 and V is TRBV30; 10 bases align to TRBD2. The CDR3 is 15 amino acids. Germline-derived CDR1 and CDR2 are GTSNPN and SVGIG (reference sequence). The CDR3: CAWSPGLANTGELFF. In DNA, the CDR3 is TGTGCCTGGAGTCCGGGACTAGCGAACACAGGGGAGCTGTTTTTT.

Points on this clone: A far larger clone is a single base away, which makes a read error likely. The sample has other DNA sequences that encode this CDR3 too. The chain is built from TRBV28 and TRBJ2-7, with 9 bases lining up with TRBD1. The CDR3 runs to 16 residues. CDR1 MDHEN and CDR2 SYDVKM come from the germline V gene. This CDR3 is CASGLGTGGMGHEQYF. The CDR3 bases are TGTGCCAGCGGGTTGGGTACAGGGGGCATGGGGCACGAGCAATACTTC. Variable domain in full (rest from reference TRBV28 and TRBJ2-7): DVKVTQSSRYLVKRTGEKVFLECVQDMDHENMFWYRQDPGLGLRLIYFSYDVKMKEKGDIPEGYSVSREKKERFSLILESASTNQTSMYLCASGLGTGGMGHEQYFGPGTRLTVT.

CDR3: CASSFPSGRSLQETQYF. DNA of the CDR3: TGTGCCAGCAGCTTCCCTAGCGGGAGGTCACTCCAAGAGACCCAGTACTTC. The chain uses TRBV7-9 and TRBJ2-5; 11 bases are a match to TRBD2. CDR1 is SEHNR and CDR2 is FQNEAQ in the germline V gene (reference sequence). Trimming took 3 bases from V and 1 from J; bases not matched to a gene: 7. There are 17 residues in the CDR3.

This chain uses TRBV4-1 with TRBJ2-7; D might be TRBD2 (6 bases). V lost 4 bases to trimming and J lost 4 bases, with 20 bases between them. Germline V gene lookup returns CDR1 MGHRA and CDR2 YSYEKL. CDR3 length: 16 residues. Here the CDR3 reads CASSPRDVRGLYEQYF. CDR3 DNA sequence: TGCGCCAGCAGCCCGAGGGACGTCCGGGGGTTGTACGAGCAGTACTTC.

CDR3 coding DNA: TGTGCCAGCAGCGTAGGTACCAGGGTCAATGAGCAGTTCTTC. This translates into CASSVGTRVNEQFF. The gene calls are TRBV9 and TRBJ2-1, with D tentatively TRBD1 (5 bases). From germline, CDR1 is SGDLS and CDR2 YYNGEE. The CDR3 spans 14 residues. Trimming pared 0 bases from V and 6 bases from J, leaving 10 bases between. Full variable domain (missing parts from reference TRBV9 and TRBJ2-1): DSGVTQTPKHLITATGQRVTLRCSPRSGDLSVYWYQQSLDQGLQFLIQYYNGEERAKGNILERFSAQQFPDLHSELNLSSLELGDSALYFCASSVGTRVNEQFFGPGTRLTVL.

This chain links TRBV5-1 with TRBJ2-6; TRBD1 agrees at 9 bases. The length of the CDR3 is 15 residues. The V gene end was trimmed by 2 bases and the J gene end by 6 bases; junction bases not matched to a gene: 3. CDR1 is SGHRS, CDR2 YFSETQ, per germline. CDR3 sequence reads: CASSLQGAEANVLTF. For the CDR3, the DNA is TGCGCCAGCAGCTTACAGGGGGCGGAGGCCAACGTCCTGACTTTC.

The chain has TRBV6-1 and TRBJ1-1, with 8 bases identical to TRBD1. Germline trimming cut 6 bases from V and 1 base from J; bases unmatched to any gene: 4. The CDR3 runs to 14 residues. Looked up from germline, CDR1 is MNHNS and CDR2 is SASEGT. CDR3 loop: CASSFDRGNTEAFF. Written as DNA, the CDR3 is TGTGCCAGCAGCTTTGACAGGGGGAACACTGAAGCTTTCTTT.